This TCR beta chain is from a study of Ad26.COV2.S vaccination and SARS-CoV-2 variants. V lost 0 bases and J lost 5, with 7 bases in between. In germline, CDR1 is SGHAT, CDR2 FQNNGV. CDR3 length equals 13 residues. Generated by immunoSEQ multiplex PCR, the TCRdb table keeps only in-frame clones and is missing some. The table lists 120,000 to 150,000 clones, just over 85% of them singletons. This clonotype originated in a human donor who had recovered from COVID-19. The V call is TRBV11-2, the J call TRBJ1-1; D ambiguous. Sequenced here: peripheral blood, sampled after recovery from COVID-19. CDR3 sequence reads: CASSLDLVTEAFF. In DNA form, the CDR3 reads TGTGCCAGCAGCTTAGATCTCGTGACTGAAGCTTTCTTT.